The next 3 T cell receptor beta chains were all read from a single sample in a study of blood T cell repertoires in COVID-19. The data were produced by immunoSEQ multiplex PCR, yet TCRdb's version contains in-frame clones alone and is incomplete. In the table there are approximately 70,000 clones, about three quarters of which are singletons. Specimen: peripheral blood. These receptors all stem from a woman aged 70-85 years with acute or convalescent COVID-19.

This clone has only a few counts. The V gene is TRBV11-2, the J gene TRBJ1-2; possible D gene TRBD1, 5 bases. The CDR3 is 14 residues long. Between the trimmed V and J ends, which lost 8 bases and 6 bases, there was a span of 19 bases. Germline lookup yields CDR1 SGHAT and CDR2 FQNNGV. The CDR3 loop is CASSLLRALDGYTF. The CDR3 nucleotides are TGTGCCAGCTCCCTCCTCAGGGCTCTGGATGGCTACACCTTC.

In its sample, this clone was seen a few times. CDR3 coding DNA: TGTGCCAGCAGTCAAGGGGGGACCCAGTACTTC. Translation gives CASSQGGTQYF. V usage is TRBV6-2 or TRBV6-3 and J usage is TRBJ2-5; D may be TRBD1 (6 bases). The V end lost 5 bases, the J end lost 7 bases, and 8 bases lay between the germline ends. The CDR3 runs 11 residues. Per the germline V gene, CDR1 is MNHEY and CDR2 is SVGEGT.

This chain connects TRBV6-1 to TRBJ1-1, with D possibly matching TRBD1 (6 bases). The V and J ends lost 3 bases and 2 bases respectively, with 13 bases between them. This CDR3 has 15 residues. Germline lookup yields CDR1 MNHNS and CDR2 SASEGT. The DNA of the CDR3 is TGTGCCAGCAGTGACCAGGGGACCCCCAACACTGAAGCTTTCTTT. Its protein product is CASSDQGTPNTEAFF.